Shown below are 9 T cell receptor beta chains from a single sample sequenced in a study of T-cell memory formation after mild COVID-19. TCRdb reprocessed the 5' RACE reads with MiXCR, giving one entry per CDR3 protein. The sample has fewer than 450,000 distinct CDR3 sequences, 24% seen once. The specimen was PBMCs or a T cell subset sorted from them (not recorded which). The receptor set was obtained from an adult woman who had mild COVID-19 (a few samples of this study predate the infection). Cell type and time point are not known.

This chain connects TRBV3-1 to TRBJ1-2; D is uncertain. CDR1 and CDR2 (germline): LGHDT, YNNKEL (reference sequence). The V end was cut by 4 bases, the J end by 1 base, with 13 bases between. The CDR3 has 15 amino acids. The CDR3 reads CASSPRSGLNYGYTF. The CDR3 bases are TGTGCCAGCAGCCCTCGGTCAGGACTTAACTATGGCTACACCTTC.

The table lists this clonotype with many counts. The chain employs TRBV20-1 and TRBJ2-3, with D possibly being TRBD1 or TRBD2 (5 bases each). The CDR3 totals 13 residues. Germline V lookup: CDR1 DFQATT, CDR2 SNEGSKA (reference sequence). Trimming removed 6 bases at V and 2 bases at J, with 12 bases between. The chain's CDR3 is CSAQGPDTDTQYF. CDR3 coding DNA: TGCAGTGCCCAGGGACCCGACACAGATACGCAGTATTTT.

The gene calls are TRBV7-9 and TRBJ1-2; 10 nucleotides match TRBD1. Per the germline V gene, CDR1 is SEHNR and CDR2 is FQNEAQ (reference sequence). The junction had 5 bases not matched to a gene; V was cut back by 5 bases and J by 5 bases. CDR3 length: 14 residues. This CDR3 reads CASSPQGQGYGYTF. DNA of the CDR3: TGTGCCAGCAGCCCGCAGGGACAGGGGTATGGCTACACCTTC.

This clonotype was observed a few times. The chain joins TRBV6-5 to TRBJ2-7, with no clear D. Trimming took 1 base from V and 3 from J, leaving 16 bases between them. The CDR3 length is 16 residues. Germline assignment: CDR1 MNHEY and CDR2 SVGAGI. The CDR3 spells CASSYLNGPSVYEQYF. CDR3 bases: TGTGCCAGCAGTTACTTGAACGGGCCATCCGTCTACGAGCAGTACTTC.

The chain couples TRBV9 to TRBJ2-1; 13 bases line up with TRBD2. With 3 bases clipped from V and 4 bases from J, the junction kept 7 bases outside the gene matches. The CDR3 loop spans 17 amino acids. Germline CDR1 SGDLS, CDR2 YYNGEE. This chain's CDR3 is CASSDRLAGGPYNEQFF. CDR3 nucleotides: TGTGCCAGCAGCGACCGACTAGCGGGGGGCCCGTACAATGAGCAGTTCTTC. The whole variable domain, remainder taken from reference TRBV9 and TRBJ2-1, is DSGVTQTPKHLITATGQRVTLRCSPRSGDLSVYWYQQSLDQGLQFLIQYYNGEERAKGNILERFSAQQFPDLHSELNLSSLELGDSALYFCASSDRLAGGPYNEQFFGPGTRLTVL.

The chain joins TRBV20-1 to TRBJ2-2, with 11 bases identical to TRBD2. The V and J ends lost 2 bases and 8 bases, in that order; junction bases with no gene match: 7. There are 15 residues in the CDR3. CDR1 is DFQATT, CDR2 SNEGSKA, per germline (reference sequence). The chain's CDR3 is CSARRLAGGIGELFF. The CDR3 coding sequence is TGCAGTGCTAGAAGGCTAGCGGGAGGAATAGGGGAGCTGTTTTTT.

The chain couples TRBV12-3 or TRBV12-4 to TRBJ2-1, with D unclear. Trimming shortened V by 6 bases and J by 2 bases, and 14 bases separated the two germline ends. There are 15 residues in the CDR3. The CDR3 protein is CASSPLFGAYNEQFF. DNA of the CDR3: TGTGCCAGCAGCCCCCTCTTTGGGGCCTACAATGAGCAGTTCTTC.

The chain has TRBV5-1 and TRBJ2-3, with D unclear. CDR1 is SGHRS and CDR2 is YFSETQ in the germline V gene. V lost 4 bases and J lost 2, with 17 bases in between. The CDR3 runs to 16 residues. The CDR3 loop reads CASSLLYSALTDTQYF. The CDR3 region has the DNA TGCGCCAGCAGCCTTCTATACAGCGCCCTCACAGATACGCAGTATTTT. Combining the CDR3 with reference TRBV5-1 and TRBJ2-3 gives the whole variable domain KAGVTQTPRYLIKTRGQQVTLSCSPISGHRSVSWYQQTPGQGLQFLFEYFSETQRNKGNFPGRFSGRQFSNSRSEMNVSTLELGDSALYLCASSLLYSALTDTQYFGPGTRLTVL.

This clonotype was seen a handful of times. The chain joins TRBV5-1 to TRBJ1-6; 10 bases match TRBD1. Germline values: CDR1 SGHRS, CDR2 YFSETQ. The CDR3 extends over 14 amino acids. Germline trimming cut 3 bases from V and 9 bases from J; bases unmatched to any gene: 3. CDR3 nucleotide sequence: TGCGCCAGCAGCTCCGGGACAGGGGTTTCACCCCTCCACTTT. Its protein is CASSSGTGVSPLHF.